The entry below describes one TCR beta chain. From RNA transcripts, TCR beta CDR3 regions were amplified. First-round RT-PCR of the TCR CDR3 relied on the HTBI primer set. TCRdb re-analysed the multiplex PCR reads in MiXCR, keeping a single row per CDR3 protein. The profile shows hundreds of thousands of distinct CDR3 sequences, about a sixth of them singletons. Participants, patients aged 18 to 65, had newly diagnosed hyperthyroidism with a duration under 2 months. Fresh 10 ml peripheral blood yielded PBMCs. The data belong to a study of T cells in Graves' hyperthyroidism and ophthalmopathy. Study at large: Before treatment of any kind, peripheral blood was taken at initial diagnosis.

The V end was cut by 3 bases, the J end by 6 bases, with 15 bases between. This CDR3 is 14 amino acids long. Germline V gives CDR1 MDHEN, CDR2 SYDVKM. Input material: blood. The chain is built from TRBV28 and TRBJ2-7; D possibly corresponds to TRBD2 (6 bases). The clonotype was recovered from a woman younger than 30 with Graves' hyperthyroidism. The DNA of the CDR3 is TGTGCCAGCAGTTTTGCGGGGCAGGGTCGCGAGCAGTACTTC. Protein: CASSFAGQGREQYF.